These 32 T cell receptor beta chains were sequenced from one sample in a study of blood T cell repertoires in COVID-19. This table comes from immunoSEQ multiplex PCR, and its TCRdb copy is limited to in-frame clones, with some not included. Of 150,000 to 190,000 clones in the sample, approximately 85% are singletons; the top ten hold less than 10%. Sequenced sample: peripheral blood. The receptors come from a woman aged 60-70 years with COVID-19, enrolled during active disease.

V usage is TRBV18 and J usage is TRBJ1-5, with D possibly TRBD1 on 5 matching bases. The CDR3 totals 16 residues. Trimming left V 2 bases short and J 0 bases short, with 11 bases between. The germline CDR1 and CDR2 sequences are KGHSH and LQKENI. The CDR3 nucleotides are TGTGCCAGCTCACCAAAAAGGGACTATAGCAATCAGCCCCAGCATTTT. It translates to CASSPKRDYSNQPQHF.

The chain joins TRBV14 to TRBJ1-2, with 7 bases that match TRBD1. V shed 1 base, J shed 0 bases, and the junction held 2 bases outside the gene matches. Per germline, CDR1 SGHDN and CDR2 FVKESK. The CDR3 totals 15 residues. The CDR3 bases are TGTGCCAGCAGCCAAGGACAGGGAGCTAACTATGGCTACACCTTC. Translating gives CASSQGQGANYGYTF.

V is TRBV27 and J is TRBJ1-2; no definite D call. From germline, CDR1 is MNHEY and CDR2 SMNVEV (reference sequence). The ends were cut back, 3 bases at V and 5 bases at J, with 13 bases in the middle. The CDR3 has 14 residues. Here the CDR3 reads CASSFRAGGYGYTF. The DNA for the CDR3 is TGTGCCAGCAGTTTTAGGGCAGGAGGGTATGGCTACACCTTC.

The CDR3 sequence is CASSYGRVSPLHF. The CDR3 DNA is TGTGCCAGCAGTTACGGGAGGGTATCACCCCTCCACTTT. The J gene is TRBJ1-6, the V gene TRBV6-2 or TRBV6-3; D ambiguous. The CDR3 is made up of 13 amino acids. Germline V gives CDR1 MNHEY, CDR2 SVGEGT. The ends were cut back, 2 bases at V and 10 bases at J, with 9 bases in the middle.

The V gene is TRBV19, the J gene TRBJ1-1; TRBD1 agrees at 11 bases. The germline gives CDR1 LNHDA, CDR2 SQIVND (reference sequence). J gave up 5 bases and V 5 bases, and 4 bases lay outside the gene matches. This CDR3 contains 14 residues. CDR3: CASSGTGGVTEAFF. DNA for the CDR3: TGTGCCAGTAGTGGGACAGGGGGGGTAACTGAAGCTTTCTTT.

The rearrangement joins TRBV14 to TRBJ1-2; a possible D gene is TRBD1 (5 bases). This CDR3 is built from 16 residues. Germline-derived CDR1 and CDR2 are SGHDN and FVKESK. V was trimmed by 0 bases and J by 3 bases, leaving 14 bases between them. The CDR3 nucleotides read TGTGCCAGCAGCCAAGAGGGGGTCCGGGGGGACTATGGCTACACCTTC. Its protein is CASSQEGVRGDYGYTF.

The V call is TRBV5-1, the J call TRBJ2-1, with 10 bases matching TRBD2. J gave up 10 bases and V 4 bases, and 11 bases lay outside the gene matches. The germline V gene has CDR1 SGHRS and CDR2 YFSETQ. The CDR3 is 15 residues long. The CDR3 sequence is CASSITSGDSQEQFF. Here the CDR3 DNA reads TGCGCCAGCAGCATAACTAGCGGGGATTCCCAGGAGCAGTTCTTC.

The V call is TRBV6-5, the J call TRBJ1-1; TRBD1 might be the D (5 bases). Germline loops: CDR1 MNHEY, CDR2 SVGAGI. V gave up 7 bases and J gave up 0 bases, with 15 bases separating them. There are 15 residues in the CDR3. The CDR3 region is CASTSPTAMNTEAFF. CDR3 bases: TGTGCCAGCACCTCACCGACAGCCATGAACACTGAAGCTTTCTTT.

There are a few counts of this clone. The chain joins TRBV5-6 to TRBJ1-1, with a weak D call TRBD1 (5 bases). The CDR3 is 16 amino acids. The germline V and J ends were trimmed by 1 base and 0 bases, with 13 bases remaining between them. Germline-derived CDR1 and CDR2 are SGHDT and YYEEEE. CDR3 region: CASSLRQGVMNTEAFF. DNA for the CDR3: TGTGCCAGCAGCTTGAGGCAGGGCGTAATGAACACTGAAGCTTTCTTT.

The V gene is TRBV14, the J gene TRBJ2-3, with D maybe TRBD2 (5 bases). Germline CDR1 reads SGHDN; CDR2 reads FVKESK. The CDR3 sequence is 14 residues long. V gave up 4 bases and J gave up 6 bases, with 14 bases separating them. The CDR3 nucleotides read TGTGCCAGCAGCCTGTCCCGCCGCGGGGATACGCAGTATTTT. It codes for CASSLSRRGDTQYF.

Here the CDR3 reads CATSSLPGTGAFF. The CDR3 DNA is TGTGCCACCAGCAGCCTACCGGGGACTGGTGCTTTCTTT. The rearrangement uses TRBV15 and TRBJ1-1, with D perhaps TRBD1 (5 bases). The germline V gene encodes CDR1 LNHNV and CDR2 YYDKDF (reference sequence). The ends were cut back, 3 bases at V and 11 bases at J, with 16 bases in the middle. CDR3 length: 13 residues. Variable domain in full (rest from reference TRBV15 and TRBJ1-1): DAMVIQNPRYQVTQFGKPVTLSCSQTLNHNVMYWYQQKSSQAPKLLFHYYDKDFNNEADTPDNFQSRRPNTSFCFLDIRSPGLGDTAMYLCATSSLPGTGAFFGQGTRLTVV.

The chain carries TRBV5-4 and TRBJ1-1, with D possibly being TRBD1 (6 bases). V lost 0 bases and J 10 bases, leaving 13 bases between the germline ends. The CDR3 length is 13 residues. Germline V gene sequence: CDR1 SGHNT, CDR2 YYREEE (reference sequence). The CDR3 nucleotides are TGTGCCAGCAGCTTGGCTTCAGGGGCGGGAGCTTTCTTT. Encoded protein: CASSLASGAGAFF. Combining the CDR3 with reference TRBV5-4 and TRBJ1-1 gives the whole variable domain ETGVTQSPTHLIKTRGQQVTLRCSSQSGHNTVSWYQQALGQGPQFIFQYYREEENGRGNFPPRFSGLQFPNYSSELNVNALELDDSALYLCASSLASGAGAFFGQGTRLTVV.

V usage is TRBV7-8 and J usage is TRBJ1-1; D gene unclear. The V gene's germline CDR1 is SGHVS and CDR2 FQNEAQ. The CDR3 totals 12 residues. With 5 bases removed from V and 1 base from J, the gap between germline ends came to 5 bases. CDR3 DNA: TGTGCCAGCAGCCGTAAGAACACTGAAGCTTTCTTT. Encoded protein: CASSRKNTEAFF.

This chain connects TRBV19 to TRBJ1-5; TRBD1 aligns across 9 bases. With 8 bases clipped from V and 5 bases from J, the junction kept 7 bases outside the gene matches. CDR1 and CDR2 from the germline V gene are LNHDA and SQIVND (reference sequence). The CDR3 consists of 14 residues. DNA of the CDR3: TGTGCCAGTGAACCGGGACAGGGCTATCAGCCCCAGCATTTT. It specifies CASEPGQGYQPQHF.

The chain couples TRBV10-3 to TRBJ1-5, with TRBD1 matching 7 bases. CDR3 length equals 13 residues. Germline loops: CDR1 ENHRY, CDR2 SYGVKD. The J segment lost 3 bases and the V segment lost 7 bases, leaving 3 bases of the junction unmatched. CDR3 region: CAITDRDNQPQHF. CDR3 nucleotides: TGTGCCATCACTGACAGGGACAATCAGCCCCAGCATTTT.

CDR3 amino acids: CASSSPVGGRAVETQYF. The CDR3 DNA reads TGTGCCAGCAGCTCCCCCGTTGGCGGGAGGGCCGTAGAGACCCAGTACTTC. The chain combines TRBV7-8 with TRBJ2-5; 9 positions agree with TRBD2. Per the germline V gene, CDR1 is SGHVS and CDR2 is FQNEAQ. V was clipped by 4 bases and J by 4 bases; unmatched bases: 13. The CDR3 consists of 17 residues.

The CDR3 DNA reads as TGTGCCAGCAAGGGGTGGGAGAACACCGGGGAGCTGTTTTTT. It specifies CASKGWENTGELFF. V usage is TRBV9 and J usage is TRBJ2-2, with D possibly being TRBD1 (5 bases). The V end was cut by 6 bases, the J end by 1 base, with 10 bases between. CDR1 is SGDLS, CDR2 YYNGEE, per germline. The CDR3 sequence is 14 residues long.

The V gene is TRBV19, the J gene TRBJ1-2; no firm D call. The CDR3 length is 16 residues. The V end lost 7 bases, the J end lost 4 bases, and 22 bases lay between the germline ends. Per the germline V gene, CDR1 is LNHDA and CDR2 is SQIVND (reference sequence). CDR3 nucleotides: TGTGCCAGTAAACAGACCCGGGGTTCCTTTATCTATGGCTACACCTTC. This codes for CASKQTRGSFIYGYTF.

The chain couples TRBV29-1 to TRBJ1-3; no reliable D call. With 0 bases removed from V and 4 bases from J, the gap between germline ends came to 10 bases. Germline CDR1 and CDR2: SQVTM and ANQGSEA. The CDR3 has 14 residues. CDR3 DNA: TGCAGCGTTGAAGATCAGATGCGGGGAAACACCATATATTTT. This sequence encodes CSVEDQMRGNTIYF.

The V and J genes are TRBV14 and TRBJ1-1, with 8 bases lining up with TRBD1. CDR3 length: 14 residues. V lost 4 bases to trimming and J lost 5 bases; unmatched junction nucleotides: 6. Germline V gene data show CDR1 as SGHDN and CDR2 as FVKESK. CDR3 coding DNA: TGTGCCAGCAGCCTCAGGGGGCGCGGGACTGAAGCTTTCTTT. It specifies CASSLRGRGTEAFF.

The chain carries TRBV18 and TRBJ2-2; TRBD1 matches 9 bases. The CDR3 covers 16 residues. Germline loops: CDR1 KGHSH, CDR2 LQKENI. V shed 4 bases and J 5 bases; nucleotides not matched to a gene: 8. The CDR3 DNA reads TGTGCCAGCTCACGCTCGGGACAGGGTCGGACCGGGGAGCTGTTTTTT. This encodes CASSRSGQGRTGELFF.

The gene calls are TRBV7-9 and TRBJ1-4, with unresolved D. Per germline, CDR1 SEHNR and CDR2 FQNEAQ (reference sequence). V was clipped by 4 bases and J by 0 bases, with 12 bases between them. The CDR3 is 16 amino acids. For the CDR3, the DNA is TGTGCCAGCAGCTCGACACTTTTAGCAACTAATGAAAAACTGTTTTTT. This sequence encodes CASSSTLLATNEKLFF.

This clone has more than one count but fewer than ten. This sequence joins TRBV6-5 and TRBJ1-2, with D possibly matching TRBD1 (6 bases). From germline, CDR1 is MNHEY and CDR2 SVGAGI. This CDR3 comprises 15 residues. Between the trimmed V and J ends, which lost 4 bases and 4 bases, there was a span of 16 bases. The CDR3 bases are TGTGCCAGCAGTTTCCTCCACGGGACAAGCTATGGCTACACCTTC. Residues: CASSFLHGTSYGYTF.

In regard to this clone: Distinct nucleotide sequences in the sample also encode this CDR3. The chain joins TRBV5-1 to TRBJ2-3, with a weak D call TRBD2 (6 bases). Germline values: CDR1 SGHRS, CDR2 YFSETQ. The CDR3 runs 14 residues. V was clipped by 0 bases and J by 6 bases, with 11 bases between them. CDR3 sequence: CASSLELAGDTQYF. For the CDR3, the DNA is TGCGCCAGCAGCTTGGAACTAGCAGGGGATACGCAGTATTTT.

The chain's CDR3 is CASSFYEGNTEAFF. The CDR3 DNA follows: TGTGCCAGCAGCTTCTATGAGGGGAACACTGAAGCTTTCTTT. The chain couples TRBV7-2 to TRBJ1-1; D gene ambiguous. Looked up from germline, CDR1 is SGHTA and CDR2 is FQGNSA. The V gene lost 3 bases and the J gene lost 1 base, with 9 bases spanning the gap. The CDR3 loop spans 14 amino acids.

V gene TRBV4-1 combines with J gene TRBJ1-5; maybe TRBD1 (6 bases). V lost 1 base, J lost 6 bases, and 19 bases lay in between. The CDR3 runs 17 residues. Germline CDR1 is MGHRA and CDR2 is YSYEKL. In DNA form, the CDR3 reads TGCGCCAGCAGCCAAGTAACCCTTACAGGGTCTAGTCAGCCCCAGCATTTT. Amino acid sequence: CASSQVTLTGSSQPQHF.

This chain connects TRBV4-2 to TRBJ2-5; a possible D gene is TRBD1 (6 bases). The CDR3 sequence is 15 residues long. V lost 1 base, J lost 9 bases, and 18 bases lay in between. Germline CDR1 reads LGHNA; CDR2 reads YNFKEQ. The chain's CDR3 is CASSQASGQPEAQYF. DNA for the CDR3: TGTGCCAGCAGCCAAGCTTCCGGACAGCCGGAGGCCCAGTACTTC.

V is TRBV5-8 and J is TRBJ2-2, with 11 bases that match TRBD2. Germline loops: CDR1 SGHTS, CDR2 YDEGEE. This CDR3 contains 16 residues. V shed 4 bases and J 5 bases; nucleotides not matched to a gene: 7. The CDR3: CASSRGRLAGTGELFF. CDR3 nucleotides: TGTGCCAGCAGCAGGGGCAGACTAGCGGGGACCGGGGAGCTGTTTTTT.

In this sample, this clone turned up a few times. The same CDR3 also results from other DNA sequences found in this sample. The chain employs TRBV6-5 and TRBJ1-1, with D unresolved. This CDR3 has 13 residues. Trimming removed 6 bases from V and 1 base from J, with 9 bases in between. Germline V gene data show CDR1 as MNHEY and CDR2 as SVGAGI. Here the CDR3 reads CASRGTGNTEAFF. CDR3 DNA sequence: TGTGCCAGCAGGGGCACCGGGAACACTGAAGCTTTCTTT.

V is TRBV7-2 and J is TRBJ1-1, with TRBD1 matching 10 bases. V lost 5 bases, J lost 5 bases, and 2 bases stayed unmatched. CDR1 and CDR2 (germline): SGHTA, FQGNSA. The CDR3 has 13 amino acids. The CDR3 is CASSGGQGTEAFF. The CDR3 DNA reads as TGTGCCAGCAGCGGGGGACAGGGGACTGAAGCTTTCTTT.

The gene calls are TRBV9 and TRBJ1-3; a weak D match, TRBD1 (6 bases). The germline gives CDR1 SGDLS, CDR2 YYNGEE. V lost 4 bases and J lost 4, with 18 bases in between. The CDR3 covers 16 residues. The CDR3 protein is CASSPGTSGPGNTIYF. The DNA for the CDR3 is TGTGCCAGCAGCCCCGGGACATCTGGGCCAGGAAACACCATATATTTT.

A remark on this clone: Germline and junction disagree at one end, which may indicate a read error. The V call is TRBV7-2, the J call TRBJ2-7; TRBD2 aligns across 12 bases. Germline V CDR1 and CDR2: SGHTA, FQGNSA. The CDR3 has 13 amino acids. CDR3 DNA sequence: TGTGCCAGCAGCCTAGCGGGAGGGGTCGAGCAGTACTTC. It encodes CASSLAGGVEQYF.